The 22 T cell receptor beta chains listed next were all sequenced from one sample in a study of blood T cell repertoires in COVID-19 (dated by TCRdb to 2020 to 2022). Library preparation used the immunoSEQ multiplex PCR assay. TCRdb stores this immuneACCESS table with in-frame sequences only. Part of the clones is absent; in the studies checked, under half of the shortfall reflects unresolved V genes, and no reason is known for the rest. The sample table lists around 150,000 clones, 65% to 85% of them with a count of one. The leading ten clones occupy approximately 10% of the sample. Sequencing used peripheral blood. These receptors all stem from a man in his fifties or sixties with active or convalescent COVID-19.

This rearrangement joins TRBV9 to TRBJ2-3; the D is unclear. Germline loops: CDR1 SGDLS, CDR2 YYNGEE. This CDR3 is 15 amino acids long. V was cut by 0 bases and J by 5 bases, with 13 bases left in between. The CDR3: CASSVGSLSRDTQYF. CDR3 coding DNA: TGTGCCAGCAGCGTAGGGTCCCTTAGTCGAGATACGCAGTATTTT.

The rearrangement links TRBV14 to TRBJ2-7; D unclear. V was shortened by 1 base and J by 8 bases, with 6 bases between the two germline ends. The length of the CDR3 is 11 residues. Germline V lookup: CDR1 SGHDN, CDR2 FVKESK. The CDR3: CASSQGPKQYF. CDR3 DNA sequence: TGTGCCAGCAGCCAAGGGCCAAAGCAGTACTTC.

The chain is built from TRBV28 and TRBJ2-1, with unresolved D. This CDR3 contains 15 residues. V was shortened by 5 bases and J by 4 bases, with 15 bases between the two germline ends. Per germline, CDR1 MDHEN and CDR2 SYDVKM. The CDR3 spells CASSTTPRVYNEQFF. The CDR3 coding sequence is TGTGCCAGCAGTACTACTCCTCGGGTATACAATGAGCAGTTCTTC.

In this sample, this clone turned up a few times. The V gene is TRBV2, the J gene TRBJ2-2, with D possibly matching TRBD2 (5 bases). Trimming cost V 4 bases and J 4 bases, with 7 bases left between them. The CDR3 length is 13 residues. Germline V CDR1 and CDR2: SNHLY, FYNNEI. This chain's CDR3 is CASSGLITGELFF. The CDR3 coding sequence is TGTGCCAGCAGTGGACTAATCACCGGGGAGCTGTTTTTT.

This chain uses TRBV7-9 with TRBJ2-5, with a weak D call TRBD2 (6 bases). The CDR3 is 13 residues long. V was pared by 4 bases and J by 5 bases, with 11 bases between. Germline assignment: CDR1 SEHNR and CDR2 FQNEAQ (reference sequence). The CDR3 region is CASSSGGWETQYF. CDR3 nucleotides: TGTGCCAGCAGCTCCGGGGGTTGGGAGACCCAGTACTTC.

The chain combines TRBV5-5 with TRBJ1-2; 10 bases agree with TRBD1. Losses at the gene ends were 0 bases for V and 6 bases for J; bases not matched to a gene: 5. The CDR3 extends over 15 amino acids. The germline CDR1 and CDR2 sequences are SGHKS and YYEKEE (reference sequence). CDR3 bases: TGTGCCAGCAGCTTGGCCTCGACAGGGGGCGATGGCTACACCTTC. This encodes CASSLASTGGDGYTF.

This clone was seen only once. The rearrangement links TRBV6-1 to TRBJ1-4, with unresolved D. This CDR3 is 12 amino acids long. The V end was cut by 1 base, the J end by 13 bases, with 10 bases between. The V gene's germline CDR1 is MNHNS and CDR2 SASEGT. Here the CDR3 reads CASSEGLAVLFF. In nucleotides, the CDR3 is TGTGCCAGCAGTGAAGGGCTTGCAGTACTGTTTTTT.

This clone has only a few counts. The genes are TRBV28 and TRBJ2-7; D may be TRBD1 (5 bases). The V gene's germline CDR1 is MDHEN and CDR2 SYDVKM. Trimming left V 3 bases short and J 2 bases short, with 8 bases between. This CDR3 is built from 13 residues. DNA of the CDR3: TGTGCCAGCAGTTTCCTACAGGCCTACGAGCAGTACTTC. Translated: CASSFLQAYEQYF.

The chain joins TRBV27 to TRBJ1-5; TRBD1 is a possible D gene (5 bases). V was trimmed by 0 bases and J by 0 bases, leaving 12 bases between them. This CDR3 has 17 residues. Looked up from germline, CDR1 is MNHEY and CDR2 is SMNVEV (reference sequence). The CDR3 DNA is TGTGCCAGCAGTTTATCGCGGCCAGGGCATAGCAATCAGCCCCAGCATTTT. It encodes CASSLSRPGHSNQPQHF.

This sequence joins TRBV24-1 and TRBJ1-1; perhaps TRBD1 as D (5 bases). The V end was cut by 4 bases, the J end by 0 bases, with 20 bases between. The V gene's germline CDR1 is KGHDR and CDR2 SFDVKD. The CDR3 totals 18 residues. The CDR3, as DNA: TGTGCCACCAGTGACATCCGGAGGAGGGACTTCATGAACACTGAAGCTTTCTTT. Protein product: CATSDIRRRDFMNTEAFF.

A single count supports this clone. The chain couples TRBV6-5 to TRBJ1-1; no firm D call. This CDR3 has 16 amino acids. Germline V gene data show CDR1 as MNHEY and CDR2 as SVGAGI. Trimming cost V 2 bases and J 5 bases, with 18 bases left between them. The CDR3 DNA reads TGTGCCAGCAGTTACCTTTTGGGCAGTGTGGGTACTGAAGCTTTCTTT. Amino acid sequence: CASSYLLGSVGTEAFF.

The CDR3 loop reads CASSLGQANTEAFF. DNA for the CDR3: TGTGCCAGCAGCCTCGGACAGGCGAACACTGAAGCTTTCTTT. The chain couples TRBV3-1 (or the pseudogene TRBV3-2) to TRBJ1-1; 7 bases fit TRBD1. After removal of 4 bases from V and 1 base from J, the junction contained 3 bases not matched to a gene. In germline, CDR1 is LGHDT, CDR2 YNNKEL (reference sequence). The CDR3 has 14 amino acids.

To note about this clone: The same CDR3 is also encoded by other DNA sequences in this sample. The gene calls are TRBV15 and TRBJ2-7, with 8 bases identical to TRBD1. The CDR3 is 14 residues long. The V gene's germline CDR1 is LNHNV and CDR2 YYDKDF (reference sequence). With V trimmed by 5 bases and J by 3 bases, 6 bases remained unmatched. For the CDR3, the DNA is TGTGCCACCAGCTATGGGACAGGTCACTACGAGCAGTACTTC. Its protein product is CATSYGTGHYEQYF.

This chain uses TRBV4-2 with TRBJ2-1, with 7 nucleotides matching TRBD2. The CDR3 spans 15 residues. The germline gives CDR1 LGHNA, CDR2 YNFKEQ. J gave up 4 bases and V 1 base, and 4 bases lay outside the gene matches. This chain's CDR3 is CASSQGGTNYNEQFF. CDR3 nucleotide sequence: TGTGCCAGCAGCCAAGGGGGGACTAATTACAATGAGCAGTTCTTC.

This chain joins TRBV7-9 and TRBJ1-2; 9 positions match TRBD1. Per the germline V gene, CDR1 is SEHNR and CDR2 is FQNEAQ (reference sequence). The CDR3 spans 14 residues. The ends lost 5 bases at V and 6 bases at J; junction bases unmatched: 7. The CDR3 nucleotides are TGTGCCAGCAGCCTATCCCGGACAGGGGATGGCTACACCTTC. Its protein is CASSLSRTGDGYTF.

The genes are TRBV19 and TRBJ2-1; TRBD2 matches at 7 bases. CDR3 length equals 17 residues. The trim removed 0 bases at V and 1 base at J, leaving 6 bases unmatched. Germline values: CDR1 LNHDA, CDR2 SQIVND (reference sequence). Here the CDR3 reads CASSIEWPSGSYNEQFF. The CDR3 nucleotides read TGTGCCAGTAGTATAGAATGGCCTAGCGGATCCTACAATGAGCAGTTCTTC.

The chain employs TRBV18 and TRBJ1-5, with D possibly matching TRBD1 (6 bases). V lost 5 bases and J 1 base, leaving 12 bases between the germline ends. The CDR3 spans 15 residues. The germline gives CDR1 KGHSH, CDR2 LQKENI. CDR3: CASSNEGTSNQPQHF. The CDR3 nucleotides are TGTGCCAGCTCAAACGAGGGGACAAGCAATCAGCCCCAGCATTTT.

The CDR3 nucleotides are TGTGCCAGCAGCCCGACAGGGGGATACACTGAAGCTTTCTTT. It translates to CASSPTGGYTEAFF. This sequence joins TRBV2 and TRBJ1-1; 9 nucleotides agree with TRBD1. Trimming at V came to 6 bases and at J to 3 bases, leaving 5 bases not matched to a gene. Germline values: CDR1 SNHLY, CDR2 FYNNEI. The length of the CDR3 is 14 residues.

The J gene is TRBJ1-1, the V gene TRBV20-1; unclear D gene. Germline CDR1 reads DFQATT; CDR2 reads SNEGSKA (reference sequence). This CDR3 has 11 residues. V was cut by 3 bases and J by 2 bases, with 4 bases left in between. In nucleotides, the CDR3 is TGCAGTGCTAGGTCTAACACTGAAGCTTTCTTT. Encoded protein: CSARSNTEAFF.

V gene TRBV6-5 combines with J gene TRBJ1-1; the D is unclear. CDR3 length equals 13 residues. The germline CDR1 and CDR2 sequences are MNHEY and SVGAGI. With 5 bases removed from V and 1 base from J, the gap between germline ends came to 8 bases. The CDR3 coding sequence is TGTGCCAGCAGTAGGGAGGCGAACACTGAAGCTTTCTTT. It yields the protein CASSREANTEAFF.

CDR3 loop: CASSPRGLAGNTIYF. As DNA, the CDR3 is TGTGCCAGCAGCCCCAGGGGGCTTGCTGGAAACACCATATATTTT. This sequence joins TRBV7-9 and TRBJ1-3; TRBD1 matches at 8 bases. The CDR3 length is 15 residues. The germline gives CDR1 SEHNR, CDR2 FQNEAQ (reference sequence). V was clipped by 5 bases and J by 2 bases; unmatched bases: 5.

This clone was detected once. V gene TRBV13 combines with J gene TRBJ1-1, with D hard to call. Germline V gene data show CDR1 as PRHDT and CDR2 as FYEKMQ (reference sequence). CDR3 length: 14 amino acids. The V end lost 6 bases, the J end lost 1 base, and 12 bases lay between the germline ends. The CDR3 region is CASRAGQSNTEAFF. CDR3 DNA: TGTGCCAGCAGAGCAGGTCAGTCGAACACTGAAGCTTTCTTT.